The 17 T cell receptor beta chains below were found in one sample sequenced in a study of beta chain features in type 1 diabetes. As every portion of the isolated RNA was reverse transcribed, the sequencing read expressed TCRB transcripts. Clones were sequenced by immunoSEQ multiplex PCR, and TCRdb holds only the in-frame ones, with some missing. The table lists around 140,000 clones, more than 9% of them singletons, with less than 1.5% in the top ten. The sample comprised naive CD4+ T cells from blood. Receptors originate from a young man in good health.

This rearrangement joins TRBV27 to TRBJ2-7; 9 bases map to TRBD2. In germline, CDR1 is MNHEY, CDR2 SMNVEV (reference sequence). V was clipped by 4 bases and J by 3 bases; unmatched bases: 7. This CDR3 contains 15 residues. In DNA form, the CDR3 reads TGTGCCAGCAGTTCACCGGGACTAGCTGGCTACGAGCAGTACTTC. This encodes CASSSPGLAGYEQYF.

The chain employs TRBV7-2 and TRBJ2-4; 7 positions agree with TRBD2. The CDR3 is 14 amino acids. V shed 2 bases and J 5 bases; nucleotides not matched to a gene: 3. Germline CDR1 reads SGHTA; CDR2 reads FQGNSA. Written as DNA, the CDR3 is TGTGCCAGCAGCTTAAGCGGGGCTGAAAACATTCAGTACTTC. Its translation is CASSLSGAENIQYF.

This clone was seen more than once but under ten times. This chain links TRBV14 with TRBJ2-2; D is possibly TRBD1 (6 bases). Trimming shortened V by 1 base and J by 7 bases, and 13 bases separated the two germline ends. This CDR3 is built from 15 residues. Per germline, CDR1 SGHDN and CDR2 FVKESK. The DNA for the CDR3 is TGTGCCAGCAGCCAAGGGAGCCAGGGGCACGGGGAGCTGTTTTTT. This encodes CASSQGSQGHGELFF.

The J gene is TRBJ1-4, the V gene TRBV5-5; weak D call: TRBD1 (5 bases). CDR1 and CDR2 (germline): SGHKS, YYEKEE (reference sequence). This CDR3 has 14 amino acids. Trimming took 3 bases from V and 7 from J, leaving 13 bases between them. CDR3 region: CASSSNGGSEKLFF. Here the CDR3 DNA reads TGTGCCAGCAGCTCCAACGGGGGTAGTGAAAAACTGTTTTTT.

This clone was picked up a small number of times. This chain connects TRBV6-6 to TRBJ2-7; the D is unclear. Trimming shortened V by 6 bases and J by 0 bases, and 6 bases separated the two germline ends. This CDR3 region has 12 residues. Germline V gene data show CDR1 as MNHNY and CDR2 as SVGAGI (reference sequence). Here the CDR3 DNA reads TGTGCCAGCAGCTCCCTCTCCTACGAGCAGTACTTC. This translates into CASSSLSYEQYF.

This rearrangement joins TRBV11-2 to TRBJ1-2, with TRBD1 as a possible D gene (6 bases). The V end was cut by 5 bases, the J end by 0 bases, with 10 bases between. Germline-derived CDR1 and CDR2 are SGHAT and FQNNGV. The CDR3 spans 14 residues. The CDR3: CASSPGVANYGYTF. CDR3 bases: TGTGCCAGCAGCCCAGGGGTAGCTAACTATGGCTACACCTTC.

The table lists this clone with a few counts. CDR3 nucleotide sequence: TGTGCCAGCAGCTCGTGGGAGGGCCAAGAGACCCAGTACTTC. Translating it yields CASSSWEGQETQYF. The rearrangement links TRBV13 to TRBJ2-5; 7 bases are a match to TRBD2. Germline V gives CDR1 PRHDT, CDR2 FYEKMQ (reference sequence). The CDR3 totals 14 residues. After removal of 4 bases from V and 1 base from J, the junction contained 3 bases not matched to a gene.

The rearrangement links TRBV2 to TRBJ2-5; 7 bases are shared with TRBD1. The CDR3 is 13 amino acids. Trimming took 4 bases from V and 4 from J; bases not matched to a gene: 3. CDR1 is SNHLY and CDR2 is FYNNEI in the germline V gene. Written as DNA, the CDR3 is TGTGCCAGCAGTGGGGACAGTCGAGAGACCCAGTACTTC. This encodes CASSGDSRETQYF.

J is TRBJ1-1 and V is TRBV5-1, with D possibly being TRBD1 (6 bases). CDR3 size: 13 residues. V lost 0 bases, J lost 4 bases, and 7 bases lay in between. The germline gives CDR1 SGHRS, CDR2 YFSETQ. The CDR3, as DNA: TGCGCCAGCAGCTTGGGACAGGCCACTGAAGCTTTCTTT. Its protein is CASSLGQATEAFF. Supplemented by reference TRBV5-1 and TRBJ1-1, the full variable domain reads KAGVTQTPRYLIKTRGQQVTLSCSPISGHRSVSWYQQTPGQGLQFLFEYFSETQRNKGNFPGRFSGRQFSNSRSEMNVSTLELGDSALYLCASSLGQATEAFFGQGTRLTVV.

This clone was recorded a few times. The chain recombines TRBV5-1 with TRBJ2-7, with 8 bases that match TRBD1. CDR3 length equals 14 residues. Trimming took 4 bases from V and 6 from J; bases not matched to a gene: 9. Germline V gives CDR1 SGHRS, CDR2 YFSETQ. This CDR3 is CASSDAPTGVEQYF. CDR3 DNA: TGCGCCAGCAGCGATGCCCCGACAGGGGTCGAGCAGTACTTC.

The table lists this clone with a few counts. The CDR3 DNA sequence: TGTGCCAGCAGATCGGGTGGGGATACGCAGTATTTT. This gives the protein CASRSGGDTQYF. The rearrangement joins TRBV11-3 to TRBJ2-3; no clear D. Trimming pared 6 bases from V and 6 bases from J, leaving 10 bases between. Germline CDR1 is SGHNT and CDR2 is YENEEA. This CDR3 is built from 12 residues.

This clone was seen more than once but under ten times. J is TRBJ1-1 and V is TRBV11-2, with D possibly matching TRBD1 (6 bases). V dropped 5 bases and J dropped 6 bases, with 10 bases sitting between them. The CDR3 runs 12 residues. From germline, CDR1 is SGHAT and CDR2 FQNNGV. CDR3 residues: CASSRQAPEAFF. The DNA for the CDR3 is TGTGCCAGCAGCAGACAGGCGCCTGAAGCTTTCTTT.

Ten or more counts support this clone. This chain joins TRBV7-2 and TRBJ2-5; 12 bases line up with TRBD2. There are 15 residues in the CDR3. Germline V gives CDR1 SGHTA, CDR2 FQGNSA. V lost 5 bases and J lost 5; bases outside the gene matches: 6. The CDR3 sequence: CASSLRLAGGETQYF. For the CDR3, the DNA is TGTGCCAGCAGCCTCCGGCTAGCGGGGGGGGAGACCCAGTACTTC. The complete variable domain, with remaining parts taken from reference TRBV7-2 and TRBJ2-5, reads GAGVSQSPSNKVTEKGKDVELRCDPISGHTALYWYRQSLGQGLEFLIYFQGNSAPDKSGLPSDRFSAERTGGSVSTLTIQRTQQEDSAVYLCASSLRLAGGETQYFGPGTRLLVL.

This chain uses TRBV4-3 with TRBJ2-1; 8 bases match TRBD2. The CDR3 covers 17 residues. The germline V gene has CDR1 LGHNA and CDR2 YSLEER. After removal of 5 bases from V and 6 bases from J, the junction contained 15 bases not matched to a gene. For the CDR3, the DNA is TGCGCCAGCAGCGTCAGCTCCGGGACTAGAGGGGCCAATGAGCAGTTCTTC. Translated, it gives CASSVSSGTRGANEQFF.

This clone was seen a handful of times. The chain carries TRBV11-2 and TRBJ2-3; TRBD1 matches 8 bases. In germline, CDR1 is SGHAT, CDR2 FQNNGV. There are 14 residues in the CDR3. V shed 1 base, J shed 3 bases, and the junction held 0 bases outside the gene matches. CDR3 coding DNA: TGTGCCAGCAGCTTAGGACAGGGGACAGATACGCAGTATTTT. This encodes CASSLGQGTDTQYF.

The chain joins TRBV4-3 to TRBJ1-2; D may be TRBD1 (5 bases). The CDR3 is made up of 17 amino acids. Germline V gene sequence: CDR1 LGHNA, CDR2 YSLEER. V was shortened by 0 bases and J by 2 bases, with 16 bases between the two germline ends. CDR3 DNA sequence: TGCGCCAGCAGCCAAGACGCCTTAAACGGGGGAAACTATGGCTACACCTTC. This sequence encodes CASSQDALNGGNYGYTF.

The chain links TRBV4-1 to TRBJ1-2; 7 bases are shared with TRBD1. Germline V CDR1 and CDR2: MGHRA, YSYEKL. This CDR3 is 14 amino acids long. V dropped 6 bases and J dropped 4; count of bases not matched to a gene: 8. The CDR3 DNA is TGCGCCAGCAGTGAATACAGGGGACTCTATGGCTACACCTTC. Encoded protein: CASSEYRGLYGYTF.